The clone carrying this TCR beta chain came up a few times. The data originate from a study of blood T cell repertoires in COVID-19. Using immunoSEQ multiplex PCR, the repertoire was profiled, and TCRdb retains in-frame clones only, with some absent. This table holds fewer than 120,000 clones, about 75% found once. From germline, CDR1 is LGHNA and CDR2 YSLEER. The V and J ends lost 2 bases and 8 bases respectively, with 12 bases between them. This CDR3 has 14 amino acids. The source is a woman aged 80 or over with active or convalescent COVID-19. The rearrangement links TRBV4-3 to TRBJ2-2; D might be TRBD1 (6 bases). Sequences were obtained from peripheral blood. The CDR3 nucleotides read TGCGCCAGCAGCCAACAAACAGGGATTGGGGAGCTGTTTTTT. Protein sequence: CASSQQTGIGELFF.